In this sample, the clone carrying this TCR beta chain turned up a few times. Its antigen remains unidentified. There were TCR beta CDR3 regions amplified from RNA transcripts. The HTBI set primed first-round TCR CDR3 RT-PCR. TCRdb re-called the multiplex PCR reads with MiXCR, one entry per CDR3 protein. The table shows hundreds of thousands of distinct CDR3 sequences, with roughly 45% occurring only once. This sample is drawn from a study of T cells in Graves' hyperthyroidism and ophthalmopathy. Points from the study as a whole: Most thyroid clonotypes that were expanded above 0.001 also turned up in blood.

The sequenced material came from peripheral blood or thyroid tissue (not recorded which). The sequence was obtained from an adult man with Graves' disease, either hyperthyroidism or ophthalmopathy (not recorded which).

In nucleotides, the CDR3 is TGTGCCAGCAGCTTAGTCCCCATCGGGACAGGGGGCGGAGAAAAACTGTTTTTT. It translates to CASSLVPIGTGGGEKLFF. The chain recombines TRBV7-6 with TRBJ1-4; 12 positions match TRBD1. J gave up 8 bases and V 1 base, and 11 bases lay outside the gene matches. CDR1 is SGHVS, CDR2 FNYEAQ, per germline. This CDR3 has 18 amino acids.